The 2 T cell receptor beta chains given below trace back to one sample, sequenced in a study of T-cell memory formation after mild COVID-19. MiXCR, applied by TCRdb to the 5' RACE reads, yields one record per CDR3 protein. This sample has about 270,000 distinct CDR3 sequences, with around 15% found just once. The sequenced sample was PBMCs or a T cell subset sorted from them (not recorded which). Receptors were obtained from a man aged 18 to 30 who had mild COVID-19 (a few samples of this study predate the infection). Cell type and time point are not known.

This clonotype was counted only a few times. The V call is TRBV20-1, the J call TRBJ2-7, with TRBD2 identical over 10 bases. V gave up 2 bases and J gave up 4 bases; unmatched junction bases: 5. Per the germline V gene, CDR1 is DFQATT and CDR2 is SNEGSKA (reference sequence). This CDR3 comprises 14 residues. CDR3: CSARNSGGVYEQYV. CDR3 sequence (DNA): TGCAGTGCTAGAAACAGCGGGGGGGTTTACGAGCAGTACGTC.

This clonotype was seen a handful of times. The genes are TRBV20-1 and TRBJ2-7; 7 bases agree with TRBD1. Germline trimming cut 6 bases from V and 2 bases from J; bases unmatched to any gene: 10. The length of the CDR3 is 14 residues. Germline V gene data show CDR1 as DFQATT and CDR2 as SNEGSKA (reference sequence). The CDR3 spells CSAHRTGNPYEQYF. The CDR3 nucleotides are TGCAGTGCGCACCGGACAGGTAACCCCTACGAGCAGTACTTC.